A selection of T cell receptor beta chains follows, all from one sample in a study of tumor and adjacent non-tumor tissue in lung cancer. TCRdb re-called the multiplex PCR reads with MiXCR, one entry per CDR3 protein. The profile shows more than 45,000 distinct CDR3 sequences, roughly 69% of them singletons. The sequenced material came from distant non-tumor lung tissue. These receptors all come from a woman aged 55-70 years with non-small cell lung cancer. CDR3s include the opening cysteine and the closing phenylalanine or tryptophan. The order of the fields is clone size, J gene, D gene, V gene, CDR3 DNA, CDR3 protein. D genes are given only for firm matches. Clone size is stated in some rows and not others, as once, few, many or a class when expanded.

size: medium-sized
J: TRBJ2-1
D: .
V: TRBV6-5
DNA: TGTGCCAGCAGTTTTTCCTCCCTAGACTACAATGAGCAGTTCTTC
CDR3: CASSFSSLDYNEQFF

size: once
J: TRBJ1-5
D: .
V: TRBV6-5
DNA: TGTGCTAGCAGTTCAGTATGGGGGGGCGGCCACCCCCAGCATTTT
CDR3: CASSSVWGGGHPQHF

size: .
J: TRBJ1-6
D: .
V: TRBV6-6
DNA: TGTGCCGGCAGTTTCGATGAAGAGAGCTCCTATAATTCACCCCCCCACTTT
CDR3: CAGSFDEESSYNSPPHF

size: .
J: TRBJ2-5
D: TRBD1
V: TRBV6-5
DNA: TGTGCCAGCAGCCTGACAGGGGGTCAAAAGATCCAGTACTTC
CDR3: CASSLTGGQKIQYF

size: .
J: TRBJ2-7
D: TRBD1
V: TRBV6-2/TRBV6-3
DNA: TGTGGCAGCAGTTACTCCGGGGACAGGGTCTACGAGAAGTACTTC
CDR3: CGSSYSGDRVYEKYF

size: .
J: TRBJ2-2
D: TRBD2
V: TRBV4-2
DNA: TGTGCCAGAGGCCAAGCTGCGCGGGAGGGCACCGGGGAGCTGTTTTTT
CDR3: CARGQAAREGTGELFF

size: .
J: TRBJ1-5
D: .
V: TRBV6-5
DNA: TGTGCCAGCAGCCTAGCGGGGGGGCCGACCGATACGCAGCATTTT
CDR3: CASSLAGGPTDTQHF

size: .
J: TRBJ1-5
D: .
V: TRBV6-6
DNA: TGTGCCAGCAGATTCGACATGGTAAGCCAGCCCCAGCATTTT
CDR3: CASRFDMVSQPQHF

size: many
J: TRBJ1-2
D: .
V: TRBV12-3/TRBV12-4
DNA: TGTGCCAGCAGTTTTAGTCGCAACCATGGCTACACCTTC
CDR3: CASSFSRNHGYTF

size: .
J: TRBJ2-3
D: TRBD2
V: TRBV6-2/TRBV6-3
DNA: TGTGCCAGCAGTTCGACCCCGGACCCCCCGGGGGGGCAGTATTTT
CDR3: CASSSTPDPPGGQYF

size: .
J: TRBJ1-1
D: .
V: TRBV12-3/TRBV12-4
DNA: TGTGCCAGTACCATAGGGGGGCCCACTGAAGCTTTCTTT
CDR3: CASTIGGPTEAFF

size: many
J: TRBJ2-1
D: TRBD2
V: TRBV5-1
DNA: TGCGCCAGCGGCACAGCGGGAGCCTACAATGAGCAGTTCTTC
CDR3: CASGTAGAYNEQFF

size: many
J: TRBJ2-2
D: .
V: TRBV29-1
DNA: TGCAGCGTTGAAGGACAAAGAACCGGGGAGCTGTTTTTT
CDR3: CSVEGQRTGELFF

size: .
J: TRBJ1-1
D: TRBD1
V: TRBV4-1
DNA: TGCGCCAGCAGCCTAGAGTTCGTTCGGGGACAGCGGACGGGGGAAGCTTTCTTT
CDR3: CASSLEFVRGQRTGEAFF

size: few
J: TRBJ1-1
D: .
V: TRBV6-5
DNA: TGTGCCAGCAGTTTTACTCACGTATCGACAGCGACTGAAGTTTTCTTT
CDR3: CASSFTHVSTATEVFF

size: large
J: TRBJ2-2
D: .
V: TRBV11-2
DNA: TGTGCCAGCAGCTCTCCCCAGGGGGGGCGGAACACCGGGGAGCTGTTTTTT
CDR3: CASSSPQGGRNTGELFF

size: many
J: TRBJ2-7
D: TRBD2
V: TRBV5-1
DNA: TGCGCCAGCAGCTTGGCTAGCGGGGCTGAGAGTTGGCAGTACTTC
CDR3: CASSLASGAESWQYF

size: .
J: TRBJ2-5
D: .
V: TRBV10-3
DNA: TGTGCCATCAGTGGCCTCACAGGGAAAGAGACCCAGTACTTC
CDR3: CAISGLTGKETQYF

size: medium-sized
J: TRBJ1-3
D: .
V: TRBV4-3
DNA: TGCGCCAGCAGCCAAGATCTTGGGGGCATAACGGGAAACACCATATATTTT
CDR3: CASSQDLGGITGNTIYF

size: few
J: TRBJ2-3
D: TRBD2
V: TRBV14
DNA: TGTACCAGCAGCCAACCCCCGGAACTAGCGGGGAGGATAGATACGCAGTATTTT
CDR3: CTSSQPPELAGRIDTQYF

size: .
J: TRBJ2-3
D: .
V: TRBV29-1
DNA: TGCAGCGTCTCGCGACTCTCGGGAGATACGCAGTATTTT
CDR3: CSVSRLSGDTQYF

size: .
J: TRBJ2-1
D: TRBD2
V: TRBV5-6
DNA: TGTGCCAGCAGCTTGTTATCTAGCGGGGGGGCGTGGTATGAGCTGTTCTTC
CDR3: CASSLLSSGGAWYELFF

size: .
J: TRBJ2-2
D: .
V: TRBV12-3/TRBV12-4
DNA: TGTGCCAGCAGACCGCGGAACGGTTCGAAGATCGGGGAGCTGTTTTTT
CDR3: CASRPRNGSKIGELFF

size: .
J: TRBJ1-1
D: .
V: TRBV28
DNA: TGTACCAGCAGATCTAACACGGGCCTCACCCTAGCTTTCTTT
CDR3: CTSRSNTGLTLAFF

size: .
J: TRBJ1-6
D: .
V: TRBV6-5
DNA: TGTTCCAGCCCCGGGACATTTTCACCCCTCCACTTT
CDR3: CSSPGTFSPLHF

size: .
J: TRBJ1-2
D: .
V: TRBV28
DNA: TGTGTCAGCAGTAAACAGATCTATGTCTACACCTTC
CDR3: CVSSKQIYVYTF

size: .
J: TRBJ1-5
D: .
V: TRBV20-1
DNA: TGCAGTACTACTCAAGGGACCAATCAGCCCCAGCATTTT
CDR3: CSTTQGTNQPQHF

size: .
J: TRBJ2-7
D: .
V: TRBV11-2
DNA: TGTGCCAGCATCAAAAGCAGGGGGGCCGTCGAGCAGTACTTC
CDR3: CASIKSRGAVEQYF

size: .
J: TRBJ2-2
D: .
V: TRBV6-2/TRBV6-3
DNA: TGTGCCAGCAGTTACACCCAACAGAGGGTCGACACCTGGGAGCTGTTTTTT
CDR3: CASSYTQQRVDTWELFF

size: once
J: TRBJ2-7
D: .
V: TRBV4-1
DNA: TGCGCCAGCGGCCCAACTCCGGACAGTTATGAGCAGTACTTC
CDR3: CASGPTPDSYEQYF

size: .
J: TRBJ1-1
D: .
V: TRBV6-2/TRBV6-3
DNA: TGTGCCAGCATCCTGGACCCGTACACTGAAGCTCTCTTT
CDR3: CASILDPYTEALF

size: many
J: TRBJ2-1
D: .
V: TRBV29-1
DNA: TGCAGCGTTGAAGATAGGAAAGCACTCTCCTACAATGAGCAGTTCTTC
CDR3: CSVEDRKALSYNEQFF

size: once
J: TRBJ2-2
D: .
V: TRBV5-1
DNA: TGCGCCAGCAGCATCGGTATGAGGGACCGCACCGGGGAGCTGTTTTTT
CDR3: CASSIGMRDRTGELFF

size: .
J: TRBJ2-3
D: .
V: TRBV4-3
DNA: TGCGCCAGCAGCCAAGGGCGACTACACACAGATACGCAGTATTTT
CDR3: CASSQGRLHTDTQYF

size: .
J: TRBJ1-1
D: .
V: TRBV5-4
DNA: TGTGACAGCAGCTTGGGTGGACAGCGATTACTGAACACTGAAGCTTTCTTT
CDR3: CDSSLGGQRLLNTEAFF

size: .
J: TRBJ2-6
D: .
V: TRBV6-1
DNA: TGTGCCACCTACCTGGAAAACTCTGGGGCCAACGTCCTGACTTTC
CDR3: CATYLENSGANVLTF

size: .
J: TRBJ2-1
D: .
V: TRBV4-3
DNA: TGCGCCAGCAGCCAGGATAGGGCTCTGACTTCTAATGAGCAGTTCTTT
CDR3: CASSQDRALTSNEQFF

size: .
J: TRBJ2-7
D: TRBD2
V: TRBV5-4
DNA: TGTGCCAGCAGCCTGACTAGCGGGGGGTCCTATGAGCAGCACTTC
CDR3: CASSLTSGGSYEQHF

size: .
J: TRBJ1-5
D: TRBD1
V: TRBV2
DNA: TGTGCCAGCAGTGACCACAACAGGGACAGTCAGCCCCAGCATTTT
CDR3: CASSDHNRDSQPQHF

size: many
J: TRBJ2-3
D: TRBD1
V: TRBV28
DNA: TGTGCCAGCAGTTTTTCCACAGGGGGTGCAGATACGCAGTATTTT
CDR3: CASSFSTGGADTQYF

size: .
J: TRBJ2-7
D: TRBD1
V: TRBV28
DNA: TGTGCCAGCAGCCCCCCGGGACAGACATTTTACGAGCAGTACTTC
CDR3: CASSPPGQTFYEQYF

size: .
J: TRBJ2-3
D: .
V: TRBV12-3/TRBV12-4
DNA: TGTGCCAGCAGTACAACCAACGGGGGGCCTACGGATACGCAGTATTTT
CDR3: CASSTTNGGPTDTQYF

size: .
J: TRBJ1-2
D: .
V: TRBV11-2
DNA: TGTGTCAACGGAGTGGAGGGAAATTATGGCTACACCTTC
CDR3: CVNGVEGNYGYTF

size: .
J: TRBJ1-4
D: .
V: TRBV5-1
DNA: TGCGCCAGCAGCCCGTACCGCCTCCCACGGACTAATGAGAAACTGTTTTTT
CDR3: CASSPYRLPRTNEKLFF

size: .
J: TRBJ2-1
D: TRBD2
V: TRBV5-6
DNA: TGTGCCAGCAGCTTGTTAACCAGCGGGGGGACGTGGAATGACCAGTTCTTC
CDR3: CASSLLTSGGTWNDQFF

size: .
J: TRBJ2-3
D: TRBD1
V: TRBV11-2
DNA: TGTGCCAGCAGCACAGGGGGCAGGGGAGATACGCAGTATTTT
CDR3: CASSTGGRGDTQYF

size: once
J: TRBJ2-3
D: TRBD2
V: TRBV20-1
DNA: TGCAGTACTAGAGCACGGGGAGGGTTCAATCAGCCCCAGTATTTT
CDR3: CSTRARGGFNQPQYF

size: .
J: TRBJ2-1
D: .
V: TRBV4-2
DNA: TGTGCCAACAGCCAAGGGCGGGGGCCAGCAGAGACCCAGTTCTTC
CDR3: CANSQGRGPAETQFF

size: once
J: TRBJ1-1
D: TRBD1
V: TRBV6-2/TRBV6-3
DNA: TGTGCTAGCAGTTACGGACAGGGGAACACTAAAGCTTTCTTT
CDR3: CASSYGQGNTKAFF

size: medium-sized
J: TRBJ2-5
D: TRBD1
V: TRBV6-5
DNA: TGTGCCAGCAGTCGACAGGGCGATGAGGAGACCCAGTACTTC
CDR3: CASSRQGDEETQYF

size: .
J: TRBJ2-3
D: TRBD2
V: TRBV29-1
DNA: TGCAGCGCTCAGACCGTAGCGGGAGACGCAGATACGCTCTATTTT
CDR3: CSAQTVAGDADTLYF

size: .
J: TRBJ2-2
D: .
V: TRBV11-2
DNA: TGTGCCAGCAGCTTAGTATTGGCGGCGCGCACCGGGGGCCTGTTTTTT
CDR3: CASSLVLAARTGGLFF

size: once
J: TRBJ1-4
D: .
V: TRBV28
DNA: TGTGCCAGCAGTTCGAGACATGGAAAACTGTTTTTT
CDR3: CASSSRHGKLFF

size: .
J: TRBJ1-2
D: .
V: TRBV20-1
DNA: TGCAGTGCTAGGAGGGAGGAGAGGGCTAACTATGGCTACAGCTTC
CDR3: CSARREERANYGYSF